These T cell receptor beta chains were read from a single sample in a study of blood T cell repertoires in COVID-19. The method was immunoSEQ multiplex PCR; TCRdb's version includes in-frame clones alone and lacks a portion of them. The sample contains approximately 150,000 clones, around 84% of which appear only once. Sequenced material: peripheral blood. These receptors all stem from a human donor with acute or convalescent COVID-19. The donor label of this sample is uncertain. Each CDR3 is given with its conserved first and last residue. Each record gives: V gene, J gene, D gene, clone size, CDR3 protein, CDR3 DNA. The D gene is left open where the match is weak. For some rows the clone size is stated as once, few or many, or as a class when expanded; others skip it.

v_gene: TRBV5-4
j_gene: TRBJ1-1
d_gene: .
abundance: .
CDR3aa: CASRPDYSDTEAFF
CDR3nt: TGTGCCAGCAGACCGGACTACTCAGACACTGAAGCTTTCTTT

v_gene: TRBV7-9
j_gene: TRBJ2-1
d_gene: TRBD2
abundance: .
CDR3aa: CASSPRSSGGNEQFF
CDR3nt: TGTGCCAGCAGCCCCCGGTCTAGCGGGGGCAATGAGCAGTTCTTC

v_gene: TRBV29-1
j_gene: TRBJ2-2
d_gene: .
abundance: .
CDR3aa: CSVVIGTSNTGELFF
CDR3nt: TGCAGCGTTGTCATTGGGACATCTAACACCGGGGAGCTGTTTTTT

v_gene: TRBV5-6
j_gene: TRBJ2-6
d_gene: .
abundance: .
CDR3aa: CASSFFQGSGANVLTF
CDR3nt: TGTGCCAGCAGCTTTTTTCAGGGCTCTGGGGCCAACGTCCTGACTTTC

v_gene: TRBV5-1
j_gene: TRBJ1-3
d_gene: TRBD1
abundance: .
CDR3aa: CASSLGQGRGNTIYF
CDR3nt: TGCGCCAGCAGCTTGGGACAGGGGAGAGGAAACACCATATATTTT

v_gene: TRBV11-2
j_gene: TRBJ1-3
d_gene: TRBD1
abundance: .
CDR3aa: CASAGWGTAGNTIYF
CDR3nt: TGTGCCAGCGCTGGGTGGGGGACAGCTGGAAACACCATATATTTT

v_gene: TRBV30
j_gene: TRBJ1-3
d_gene: .
abundance: .
CDR3aa: CAWTTGRIGNTIYF
CDR3nt: TGTGCCTGGACGACAGGCCGTATTGGAAACACCATATATTTT

v_gene: TRBV19
j_gene: TRBJ1-5
d_gene: .
abundance: .
CDR3aa: CASSISNRDNNQPQHF
CDR3nt: TGTGCCAGTAGTATTTCAAACCGGGACAACAATCAGCCCCAGCATTTT

v_gene: TRBV28
j_gene: TRBJ1-3
d_gene: .
abundance: .
CDR3aa: CASSLAGGSGNTIYF
CDR3nt: TGTGCCAGCAGTTTGGCGGGGGGCTCTGGAAACACCATATATTTT

v_gene: TRBV18
j_gene: TRBJ1-6
d_gene: .
abundance: .
CDR3aa: CASSPGHNSPLHF
CDR3nt: TGTGCCAGCTCGCCGGGACACAACTCACCCCTCCACTTT

v_gene: TRBV3-1/TRBV3-2
j_gene: TRBJ2-1
d_gene: TRBD2
abundance: once
CDR3aa: CASSRLAGVDEQFF
CDR3nt: TGTGCCAGCAGTCGACTAGCGGGAGTAGATGAGCAGTTCTTC

v_gene: TRBV7-2
j_gene: TRBJ2-1
d_gene: .
abundance: .
CDR3aa: CASSPPTRNEQFF
CDR3nt: TGTGCCAGCAGCCCTCCGACTCGGAATGAGCAGTTCTTC

v_gene: TRBV5-4
j_gene: TRBJ2-1
d_gene: TRBD2
abundance: .
CDR3aa: CAIPGLAGDYSYNEQFF
CDR3nt: TGTGCCATCCCGGGACTAGCGGGGGACTACTCCTACAATGAGCAGTTCTTC

v_gene: TRBV19
j_gene: TRBJ1-2
d_gene: .
abundance: .
CDR3aa: CASRRGSYGYTF
CDR3nt: TGTGCCAGTCGGCGGGGTTCCTATGGCTACACCTTC

v_gene: TRBV20-1
j_gene: TRBJ1-1
d_gene: .
abundance: few
CDR3aa: CSARSGGRAFF
CDR3nt: TGCAGTGCTCGCTCGGGTGGTAGGGCTTTCTTT

v_gene: TRBV10-3
j_gene: TRBJ2-5
d_gene: TRBD2
abundance: .
CDR3aa: CAISVSSGRGQETQYF
CDR3nt: TGTGCCATCAGTGTGTCTAGCGGGAGGGGACAAGAGACCCAGTACTTC

v_gene: TRBV7-3
j_gene: TRBJ2-1
d_gene: TRBD2
abundance: .
CDR3aa: CARGLAGGYNEQFF
CDR3nt: TGTGCCAGGGGGTTAGCGGGAGGGTACAATGAGCAGTTCTTC

v_gene: TRBV27
j_gene: TRBJ1-6
d_gene: TRBD1
abundance: .
CDR3aa: CASSLFIIGTGANSPLHF
CDR3nt: TGTGCCAGCAGTTTATTCATTATCGGGACAGGAGCTAATTCACCCCTCCACTTT

v_gene: TRBV19
j_gene: TRBJ2-2
d_gene: .
abundance: .
CDR3aa: CASGTYNTGELFF
CDR3nt: TGTGCCAGCGGGACTTACAACACCGGGGAGCTGTTTTTT

v_gene: TRBV7-9
j_gene: TRBJ1-5
d_gene: TRBD1
abundance: .
CDR3aa: CASSFGTGIWGNQPQHF
CDR3nt: TGTGCCAGCAGCTTCGGGACAGGGATATGGGGCAATCAGCCCCAGCATTTT

v_gene: TRBV19
j_gene: TRBJ1-2
d_gene: .
abundance: .
CDR3aa: CAGSIVNRDYGYTF
CDR3nt: TGTGCCGGTAGTATAGTTAACAGAGACTATGGCTACACCTTC

v_gene: TRBV5-1
j_gene: TRBJ1-1
d_gene: TRBD1
abundance: .
CDR3aa: CASTAPGQTTEAFF
CDR3nt: TGCGCCAGCACCGCTCCGGGACAGACCACTGAAGCTTTCTTT

v_gene: TRBV4-3
j_gene: TRBJ1-2
d_gene: .
abundance: .
CDR3aa: CASGWRPGDYGYTF
CDR3nt: TGCGCCAGCGGCTGGAGGCCCGGCGACTATGGCTACACCTTC

v_gene: TRBV2
j_gene: TRBJ2-7
d_gene: TRBD1
abundance: .
CDR3aa: CASGQGPYEQYF
CDR3nt: TGTGCCAGCGGACAGGGGCCCTACGAGCAGTACTTC

v_gene: TRBV6-6
j_gene: TRBJ2-3
d_gene: .
abundance: .
CDR3aa: CASEGGSADTQYF
CDR3nt: TGTGCCAGCGAGGGCGGGTCTGCAGATACGCAGTATTTT

v_gene: TRBV6-5
j_gene: TRBJ1-5
d_gene: .
abundance: .
CDR3aa: CASSYARDQPQHF
CDR3nt: TGTGCCAGCAGTTACGCCAGGGATCAGCCCCAGCATTTT

v_gene: TRBV3-1/TRBV3-2
j_gene: TRBJ1-3
d_gene: .
abundance: .
CDR3aa: CASRQTGTDTIYF
CDR3nt: TGTGCCAGCAGACAAACAGGGACGGACACCATATATTTT

v_gene: TRBV7-2
j_gene: TRBJ1-5
d_gene: .
abundance: .
CDR3aa: CASSSAPGSNQPQHF
CDR3nt: TGTGCCAGCAGCTCCGCCCCGGGGAGCAATCAGCCCCAGCATTTT

v_gene: TRBV7-2
j_gene: TRBJ2-1
d_gene: .
abundance: .
CDR3aa: CASSLVGGASYNEQFF
CDR3nt: TGTGCCAGCAGCTTAGTAGGCGGGGCATCATACAATGAGCAGTTCTTC

v_gene: TRBV4-3
j_gene: TRBJ1-1
d_gene: .
abundance: .
CDR3aa: CASSQDFKAGSNTEAFF
CDR3nt: TGCGCCAGCAGCCAAGATTTCAAGGCAGGGTCGAACACTGAAGCTTTCTTT

v_gene: TRBV3-1/TRBV3-2
j_gene: TRBJ2-3
d_gene: .
abundance: .
CDR3aa: CASSPLRGQADTQYF
CDR3nt: TGTGCCAGCAGCCCCTTGCGCGGGCAGGCGGATACGCAGTATTTT

v_gene: TRBV12-3/TRBV12-4
j_gene: TRBJ1-1
d_gene: .
abundance: .
CDR3aa: CASSFKNTEAFF
CDR3nt: TGTGCCAGCAGTTTCAAGAACACTGAAGCTTTCTTT

v_gene: TRBV6-5
j_gene: TRBJ2-1
d_gene: TRBD1
abundance: .
CDR3aa: CASTSGTGGHNEQFF
CDR3nt: TGTGCCAGTACCTCCGGGACAGGGGGACACAATGAGCAGTTCTTC

v_gene: TRBV3-1/TRBV3-2
j_gene: TRBJ2-1
d_gene: TRBD1
abundance: once
CDR3aa: CASSQLPGQGAKEQFF
CDR3nt: TGTGCCAGCAGCCAGCTCCCGGGACAGGGGGCAAAGGAGCAGTTCTTC

v_gene: TRBV5-1
j_gene: TRBJ1-4
d_gene: .
abundance: .
CDR3aa: CASSWEDGEKLFF
CDR3nt: TGCGCCAGCAGCTGGGAGGACGGCGAAAAACTGTTTTTT

v_gene: TRBV6-2/TRBV6-3
j_gene: TRBJ2-5
d_gene: .
abundance: once
CDR3aa: CASSYSIAQGYRETQYF
CDR3nt: TGTGCCAGCAGTTACTCGATCGCACAGGGATACAGGGAGACCCAGTACTTC

v_gene: TRBV7-2
j_gene: TRBJ1-2
d_gene: .
abundance: .
CDR3aa: CASSPQGQLNYGYTF
CDR3nt: TGTGCCAGCAGCCCCCAGGGACAATTAAACTATGGCTACACCTTC